This T cell receptor (beta chain) was documented in a study of radiation and T cells in renal cell carcinoma. Looking at the study overall: Nephrectomy followed 15 Gy stereotactic body radiation by 4 weeks.

The time point was: blood 2 weeks post-SBRT. Treatment reported: 15 Gy SBRT to primary tumor, nephrectomy 4 weeks later. Clones were read by immunoSEQ multiplex PCR, and TCRdb kept only the in-frame ones, dropping some. The table records 120,000 or so clones, around 85% of them present only once. CDR1 and CDR2 from the germline V gene are SQVTM and ANQGSEA. The V end lost 4 bases, the J end lost 1 base, and 4 bases lay between the germline ends. The CDR3 extends over 12 amino acids. V is TRBV29-1 and J is TRBJ1-4; D unresolved. This sample comprised blood, obtained from a patient whose treatment included radiotherapy and nephrectomy. The clonotype originates from a man aged 45-65 years with renal cell carcinoma. The CDR3 DNA sequence: TGCAGCGTTGGGGAAACTAATGAAAAACTGTTTTTT. This codes for CSVGETNEKLFF.